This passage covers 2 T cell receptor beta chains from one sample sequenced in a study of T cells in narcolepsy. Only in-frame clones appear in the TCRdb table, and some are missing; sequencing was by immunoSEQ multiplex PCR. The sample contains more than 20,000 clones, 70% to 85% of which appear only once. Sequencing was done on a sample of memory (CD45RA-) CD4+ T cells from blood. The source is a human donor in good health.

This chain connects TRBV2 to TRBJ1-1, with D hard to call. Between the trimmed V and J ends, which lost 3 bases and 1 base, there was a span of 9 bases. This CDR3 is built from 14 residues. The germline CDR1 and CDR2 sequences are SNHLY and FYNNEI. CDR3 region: CASSERGRNTEAFF. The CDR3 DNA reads TGTGCCAGCAGTGAGCGAGGTCGGAACACTGAAGCTTTCTTT.

CDR3 bases: TGTGCCAGCAGAGTCTCCGGGTGGGGCAATCAGCCCCAGCATTTT. This translates into CASRVSGWGNQPQHF. This chain uses TRBV2 with TRBJ1-5; D not certain. The V end lost 6 bases, the J end lost 2 bases, and 14 bases lay between the germline ends. Germline V gene lookup returns CDR1 SNHLY and CDR2 FYNNEI. CDR3 length: 15 residues.